The clone carrying this T cell receptor (beta chain) appeared many times. Its antigen is not known. The data stem from a study of T cells after yellow fever vaccination. At the level of the study: Fractions with few cells were prepared using SMART-Seq v4 Ultra Low Input.

Deletions cut 5 bases from V and 4 bases from J, with 14 bases between. The CDR3 extends over 14 amino acids. Germline lookup yields CDR1 SEHNR and CDR2 FQNEAQ (reference sequence). General study results and limits: It was a weaker secondary response, yet one that peaked faster, at day 5 versus 15. The bulk population could contribute abundant contaminating clonotypes to FACS-sorted repertoires.

UMIs were added to TCR cDNA along with a universal primer site when it was made by 5'RACE template switching. TCRdb re-called the 5' RACE reads through MiXCR, storing one row per CDR3 protein. Of around 50,000 distinct CDR3 sequences listed, roughly 7.4% are singletons. The sequence derives from a man aged 18 to 35 who received the YFV17D yellow fever vaccine. This specimen was CD8+ T cells sorted from PBMCs, taken approximately 16 days after the first yellow fever vaccination. The rearrangement links TRBV7-9 to TRBJ1-1; D uncertain. The CDR3 spells CASSAGDAITEAFF. Written as DNA, the CDR3 is TGTGCCAGCAGCGCGGGAGATGCGATCACTGAAGCTTTCTTT.